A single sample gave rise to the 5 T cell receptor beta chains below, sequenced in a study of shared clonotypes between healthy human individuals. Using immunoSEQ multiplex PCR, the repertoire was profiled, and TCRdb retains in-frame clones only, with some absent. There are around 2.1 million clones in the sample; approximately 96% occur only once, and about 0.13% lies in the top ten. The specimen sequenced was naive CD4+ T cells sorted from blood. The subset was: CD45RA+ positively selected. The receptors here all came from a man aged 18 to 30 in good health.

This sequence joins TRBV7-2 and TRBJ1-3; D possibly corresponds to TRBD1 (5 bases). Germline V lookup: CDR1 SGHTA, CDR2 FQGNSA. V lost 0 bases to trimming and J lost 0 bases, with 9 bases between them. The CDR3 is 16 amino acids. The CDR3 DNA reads TGTGCCAGCAGCTTAGCCGGGGCCTACTCTGGAAACACCATATATTTT. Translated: CASSLAGAYSGNTIYF. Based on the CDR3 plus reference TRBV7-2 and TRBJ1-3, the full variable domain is GAGVSQSPSNKVTEKGKDVELRCDPISGHTALYWYRQSLGQGLEFLIYFQGNSAPDKSGLPSDRFSAERTGGSVSTLTIQRTQQEDSAVYLCASSLAGAYSGNTIYFGEGSWLTVV.

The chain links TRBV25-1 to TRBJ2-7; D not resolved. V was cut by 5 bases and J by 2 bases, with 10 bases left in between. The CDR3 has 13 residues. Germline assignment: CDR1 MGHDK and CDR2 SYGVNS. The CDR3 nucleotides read TGTGCCAGCAGTCGTTCGATTACCTACGAGCAGTACTTC. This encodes CASSRSITYEQYF.

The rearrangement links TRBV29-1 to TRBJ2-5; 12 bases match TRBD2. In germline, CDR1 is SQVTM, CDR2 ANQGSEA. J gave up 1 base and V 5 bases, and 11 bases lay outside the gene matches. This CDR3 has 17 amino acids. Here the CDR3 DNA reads TGCAGCGTTCCCGGGACTAGCGGGTCCTTAATCCAAGAGACCCAGTACTTC. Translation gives CSVPGTSGSLIQETQYF.

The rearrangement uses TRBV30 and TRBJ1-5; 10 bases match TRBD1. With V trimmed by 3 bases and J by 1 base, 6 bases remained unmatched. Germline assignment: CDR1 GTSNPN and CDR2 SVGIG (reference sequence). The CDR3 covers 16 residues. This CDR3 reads CAWRDRGGKSNQPQHF. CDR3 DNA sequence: TGTGCCTGGAGGGACAGGGGGGGAAAAAGCAATCAGCCCCAGCATTTT.

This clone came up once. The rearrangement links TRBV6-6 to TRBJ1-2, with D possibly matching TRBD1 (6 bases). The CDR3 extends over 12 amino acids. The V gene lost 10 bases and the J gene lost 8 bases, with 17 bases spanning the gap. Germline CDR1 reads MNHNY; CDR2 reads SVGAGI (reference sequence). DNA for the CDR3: TGTGCCACGCGACAGGACGGAGGGGGCTACACCTTC. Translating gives CATRQDGGGYTF.